This T cell receptor beta chain stems from a study of shared clonotypes between healthy human individuals. Looked up from germline, CDR1 is MGHDK and CDR2 is SYGVNS. The ends were cut back, 6 bases at V and 5 bases at J, with 7 bases in the middle. This CDR3 contains 12 residues. The study, taken as a whole, reports: Clonotypes that were shared across four donors made up 4% to 6% of naive CD4 clonotypes. Sampling included only blood; tissue repertoires likely differ.

CD45RO-negative, CCR7-positively selected cells formed the naive CD8 fraction, excluding terminally differentiated effector memory CD45RA+ cells. On this clone itself: Its matching antigen is unknown.

In the authors' methods: ImmunoSEQ sequences covered only the junction and lacked quality scores; filtering therefore differed. TCRdb's table, derived via immunoSEQ multiplex PCR, lists solely in-frame clones and lacks some. Clone size and V and J calls were adopted from that table, with D and trimming inferred from the DNA. The table records about 1,800,000 clones, 85% to 95% of them present only once. Sequenced material: naive CD8+ T cells sorted from blood. The clonotype comes from a man between 18 and 35 years old in good health. The chain combines TRBV25-1 with TRBJ2-2; D call uncertain. The CDR3 sequence: CASRIPTGELFF. The CDR3 bases are TGTGCCAGCAGGATACCTACCGGGGAGCTGTTTTTT.